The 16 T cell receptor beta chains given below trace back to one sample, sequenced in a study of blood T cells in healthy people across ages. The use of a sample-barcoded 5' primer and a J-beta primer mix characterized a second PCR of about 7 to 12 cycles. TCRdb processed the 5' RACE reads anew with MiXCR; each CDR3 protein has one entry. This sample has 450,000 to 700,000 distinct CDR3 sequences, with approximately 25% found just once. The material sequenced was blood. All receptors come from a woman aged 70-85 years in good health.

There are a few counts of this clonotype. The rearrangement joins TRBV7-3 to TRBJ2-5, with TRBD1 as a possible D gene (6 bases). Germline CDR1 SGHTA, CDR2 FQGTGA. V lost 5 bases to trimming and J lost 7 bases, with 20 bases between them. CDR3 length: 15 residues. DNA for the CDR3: TGTGCCAGCAGCCCACGGGCAGACCTACAGGGGACCCAGTACTTC. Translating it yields CASSPRADLQGTQYF.

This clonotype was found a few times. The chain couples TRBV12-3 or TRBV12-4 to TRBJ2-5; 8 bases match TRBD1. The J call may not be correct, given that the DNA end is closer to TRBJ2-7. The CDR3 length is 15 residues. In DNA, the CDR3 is TGTGCCAGCAGTCCCCAGGGGGCGCCGACCTACGAGCAGTACTTC. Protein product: CASSPQGAPTYEQYF.

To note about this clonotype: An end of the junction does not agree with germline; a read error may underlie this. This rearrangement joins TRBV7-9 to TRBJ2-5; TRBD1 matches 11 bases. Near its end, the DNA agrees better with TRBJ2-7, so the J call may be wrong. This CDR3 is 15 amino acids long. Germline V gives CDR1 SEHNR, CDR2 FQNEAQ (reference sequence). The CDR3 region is CVSSLPGTGGYEQYF. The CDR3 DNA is TGTGTCAGCTCCTTGCCGGGGACAGGGGGCTACGAGCAGTACTTC.

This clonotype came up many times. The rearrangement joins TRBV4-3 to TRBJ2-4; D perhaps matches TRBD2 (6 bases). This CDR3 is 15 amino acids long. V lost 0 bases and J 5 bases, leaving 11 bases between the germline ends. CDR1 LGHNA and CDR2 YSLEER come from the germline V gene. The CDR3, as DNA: TGCGCCAGCAGCCAAGATTGGCGGGGAGAAAACATTCAGTACTTC. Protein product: CASSQDWRGENIQYF.

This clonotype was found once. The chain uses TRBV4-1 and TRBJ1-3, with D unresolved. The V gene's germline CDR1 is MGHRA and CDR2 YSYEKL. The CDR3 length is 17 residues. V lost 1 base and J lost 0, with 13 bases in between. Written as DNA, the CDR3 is TGCGCCAGCAGCCAAGTGTTGGCGGAGACCTCTGGAAACACCATATATTTT. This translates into CASSQVLAETSGNTIYF.

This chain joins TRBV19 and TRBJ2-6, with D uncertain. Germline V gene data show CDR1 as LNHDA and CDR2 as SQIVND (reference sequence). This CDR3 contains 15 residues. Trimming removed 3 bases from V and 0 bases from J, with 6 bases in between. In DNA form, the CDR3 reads TGTGCCAGTAGTATGTTCTCCTCTGGGGCCAACGTCCTGACTTTC. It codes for CASSMFSSGANVLTF.

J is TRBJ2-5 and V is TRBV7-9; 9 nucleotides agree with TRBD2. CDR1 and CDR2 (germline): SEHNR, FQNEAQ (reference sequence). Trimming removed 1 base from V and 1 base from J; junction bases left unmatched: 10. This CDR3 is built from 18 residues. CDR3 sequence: CASSLVPRLAVLQETQYF. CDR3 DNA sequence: TGTGCCAGCAGCTTAGTACCGAGACTAGCGGTACTCCAAGAGACCCAGTACTTC.

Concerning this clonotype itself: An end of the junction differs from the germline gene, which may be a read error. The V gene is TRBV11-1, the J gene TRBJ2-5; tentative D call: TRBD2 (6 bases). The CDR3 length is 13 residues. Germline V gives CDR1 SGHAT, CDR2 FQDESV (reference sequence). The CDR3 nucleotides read TGTGCCAGCAGCCGCCTGGGGGGTTCCTCCTCGCACTTC. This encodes CASSRLGGSSSHF.

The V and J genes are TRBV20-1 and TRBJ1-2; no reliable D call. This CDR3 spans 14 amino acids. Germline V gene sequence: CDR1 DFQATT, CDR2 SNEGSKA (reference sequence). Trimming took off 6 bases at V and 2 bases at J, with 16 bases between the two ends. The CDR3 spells CSAARVNSNYGYTF. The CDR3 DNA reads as TGCAGTGCCGCGAGAGTCAATTCCAACTATGGCTACACCTTC.

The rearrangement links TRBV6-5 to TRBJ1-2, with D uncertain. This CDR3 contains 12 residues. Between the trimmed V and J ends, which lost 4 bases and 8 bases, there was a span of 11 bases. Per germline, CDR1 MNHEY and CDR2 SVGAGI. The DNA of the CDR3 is TGTGCCAGCAGTTCAACCGCCGGCGGCTACACCTTC. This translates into CASSSTAGGYTF.

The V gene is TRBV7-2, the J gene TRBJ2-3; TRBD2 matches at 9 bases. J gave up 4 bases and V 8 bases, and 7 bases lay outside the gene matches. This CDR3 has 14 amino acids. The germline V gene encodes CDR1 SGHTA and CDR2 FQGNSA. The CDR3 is CASGLAGLADTQYF. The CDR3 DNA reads TGTGCCAGCGGCCTAGCGGGGCTAGCAGATACGCAGTATTTT.

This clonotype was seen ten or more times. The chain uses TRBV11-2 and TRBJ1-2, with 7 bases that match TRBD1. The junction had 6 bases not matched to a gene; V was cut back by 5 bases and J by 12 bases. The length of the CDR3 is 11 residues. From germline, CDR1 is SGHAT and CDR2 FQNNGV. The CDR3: CASSRDSGNTF. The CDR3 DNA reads TGTGCCAGCAGCCGGGACAGTGGAAACACCTTC.

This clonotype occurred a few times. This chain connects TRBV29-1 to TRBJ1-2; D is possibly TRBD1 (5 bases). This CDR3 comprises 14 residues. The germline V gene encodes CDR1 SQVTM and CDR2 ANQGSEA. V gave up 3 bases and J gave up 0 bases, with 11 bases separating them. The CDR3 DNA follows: TGCAGCGTTGAGTGGGGGGGGTCTAACTATGGCTACACCTTC. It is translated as CSVEWGGSNYGYTF.

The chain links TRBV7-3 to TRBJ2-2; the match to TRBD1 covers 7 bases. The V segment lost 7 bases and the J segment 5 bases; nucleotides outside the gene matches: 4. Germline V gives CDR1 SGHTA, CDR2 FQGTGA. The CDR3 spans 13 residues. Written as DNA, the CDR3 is TGTGCCAGCAAAGTCAGGGGGACCGGGGAGCTGTTTTTT. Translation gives CASKVRGTGELFF. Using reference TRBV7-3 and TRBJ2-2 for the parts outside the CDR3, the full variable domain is GAGVSQTPSNKVTEKGKYVELRCDPISGHTALYWYRQSLGQGPEFLIYFQGTGAADDSGLPNDRFFAVRPEGSVSTLKIQRTERGDSAVYLCASKVRGTGELFFGEGSRLTVL.

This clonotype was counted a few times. The CDR3 sequence: CASSRAETQYF. The CDR3 region has the DNA TGTGCCAGCAGTCGGGCAGAGACCCAGTACTTC. The rearrangement links TRBV7-8 to TRBJ2-5; no definite D call. V gave up 6 bases and J gave up 4 bases, with 6 bases separating them. The CDR3 totals 11 residues. Germline V gene data show CDR1 as SGHVS and CDR2 as FQNEAQ.

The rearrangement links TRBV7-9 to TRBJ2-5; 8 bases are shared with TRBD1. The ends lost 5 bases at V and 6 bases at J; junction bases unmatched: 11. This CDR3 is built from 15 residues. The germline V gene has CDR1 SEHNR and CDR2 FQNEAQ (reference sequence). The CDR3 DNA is TGTGCCAGCAGCCTTCGGACAGGGTTCAGAAAGACCCAGTACTTC. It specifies CASSLRTGFRKTQYF.